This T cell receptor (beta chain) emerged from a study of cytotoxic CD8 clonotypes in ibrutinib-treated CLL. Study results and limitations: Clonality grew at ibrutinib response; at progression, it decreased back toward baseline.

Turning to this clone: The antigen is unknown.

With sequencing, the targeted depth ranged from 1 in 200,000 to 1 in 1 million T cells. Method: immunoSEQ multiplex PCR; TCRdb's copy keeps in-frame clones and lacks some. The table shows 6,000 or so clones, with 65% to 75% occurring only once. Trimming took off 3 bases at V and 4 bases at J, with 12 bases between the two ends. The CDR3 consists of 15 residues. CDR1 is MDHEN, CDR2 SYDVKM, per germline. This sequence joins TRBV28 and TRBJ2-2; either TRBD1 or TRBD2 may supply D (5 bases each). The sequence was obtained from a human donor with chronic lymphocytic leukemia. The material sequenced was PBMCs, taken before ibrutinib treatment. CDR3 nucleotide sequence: TGTGCCAGCAGTTTTTGGGGGATGGGCACCGGGGAGCTGTTTTTT. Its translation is CASSFWGMGTGELFF.